This is a list of T cell receptor beta chains from one sample in a study of T cell changes during pregnancy in multiple sclerosis. Sequencing was performed with immunoSEQ multiplex PCR; in TCRdb, only in-frame clones are kept and a portion is missing. The sample records approximately 79,000 clones, roughly 93% being singletons. Sequenced material: peripheral blood, taken in the second trimester of pregnancy. These receptors originate from a female donor in good health, enrolled as a control in a pregnancy study. Each CDR3 is given with its conserved first and last residue. A D gene is named only where the DNA matches it firmly. A clone size is listed for some rows: how often the clone was seen (once, few, many), or a class if it is expanded.

clone size	V gene	J gene	D gene	CDR3 DNA	CDR3 protein
NA	TRBV6-4	TRBJ2-3	TRBD2	TGTGCCAGCAGTGACGAGCGGGGGGGCGGAGATACGCAGTATTTT	CASSDERGGGDTQYF
NA	TRBV6-6	TRBJ2-7	NA	TGTGCCAGCAGTTACCCCACAGGCGAGCAGTACTTC	CASSYPTGEQYF
NA	TRBV25-1	TRBJ2-2	TRBD2	TGTGCCAGCAGTGGTACTAGCGGGGGGAACACCGGGGAGCTGTTTTTT	CASSGTSGGNTGELFF
NA	TRBV11-3	TRBJ1-1	NA	TGTGCCAGCAGCTTAGACTCGGGGGTGAGGACTGAAGCTTTCTTT	CASSLDSGVRTEAFF
NA	TRBV5-1	TRBJ2-7	TRBD2	TGCGCCAGCAGCTGGGCCCCTCACGGGGGGTTATCCTACGAGCAGTACTTC	CASSWAPHGGLSYEQYF
NA	TRBV28	TRBJ1-6	NA	TGTGCCAGCAGTTTAGGGGGGGTCGTTAGCTCCTATAATTCACCCCTCCACTTT	CASSLGGVVSSYNSPLHF
NA	TRBV5-1	TRBJ2-7	NA	TGCGCCAGCAGCTTGGAATCCAACTCCTACGAGCAGTACTTC	CASSLESNSYEQYF
once	TRBV6-5	TRBJ2-1	TRBD2	TGTGCCAGCAGTTACTTGACGGGGGGGCTTCCACAGTTCTTC	CASSYLTGGLPQFF
NA	TRBV5-6	TRBJ2-5	NA	TGTGCCAGCAGCTTGTCGGCGGGGAGGGAGACCCAGTACTTC	CASSLSAGRETQYF
NA	TRBV5-1	TRBJ2-5	TRBD2	TGCGCCAGCAGCCCGGGACTAGCGGGGAATCTGGAGACCCAGTACTTC	CASSPGLAGNLETQYF
few	TRBV9	TRBJ1-1	NA	TGTGCCAGCAGCCATACGACAGGGAACACTGAAGCTTTCTTT	CASSHTTGNTEAFF
NA	TRBV7-2	TRBJ1-2	TRBD1	TGTGCCAGCAGCCCGCCTGGACAGGGGGCAGGGGGCTACACCTTC	CASSPPGQGAGGYTF
NA	TRBV27	TRBJ1-5	NA	TGTGCCAGCAGGGGAGGGTCGGGGAGTCATCAGCCCCAGCATTTT	CASRGGSGSHQPQHF
NA	TRBV11-2	TRBJ1-1	NA	TGTGCCAGCAGCTTGTTCGCGGTAATGAACACTGAAGCTTTCTTT	CASSLFAVMNTEAFF
few	TRBV27	TRBJ1-1	NA	TGTGCCAGCAGCCAGGGTGGGACTGAAGCTTTCTTT	CASSQGGTEAFF
NA	TRBV6-6	TRBJ2-4	NA	TGTGCCAGCAGCCAACTGACTAGGCAGGGCAAAAACATTCAGTACTTC	CASSQLTRQGKNIQYF
NA	TRBV2	TRBJ2-3	TRBD2	TGTGCCAGCAGGGGGGGGACCCTCGCGGGGAGCACAGATACGCAGTATTTT	CASRGGTLAGSTDTQYF
once	TRBV7-6	TRBJ1-1	TRBD1	TGTGCCAGCAGTTTCCCCGGGACAGGGGGGTTGAACACTGAAGCTTTCTTT	CASSFPGTGGLNTEAFF
NA	TRBV7-2	TRBJ1-6	NA	TGTGCCAGCAGCTTAGAAGGAGGGTCCCATTCACCCCTCCACTTT	CASSLEGGSHSPLHF
NA	TRBV29-1	TRBJ2-7	NA	TGCAGCGTTGGATCCGGGGGTTCCTACGAGCAGTACTTC	CSVGSGGSYEQYF
few	TRBV7-9	TRBJ1-2	NA	TGTGCCAGCAGCTTATCGCGTTGGACAACGACTAACTATGGCTACACCTTC	CASSLSRWTTTNYGYTF
NA	TRBV9	TRBJ2-2	TRBD2	TGTGCCAGCAGCGTAGCAGCGGGGGGTGACACCGGGGAGCTGTTTTTT	CASSVAAGGDTGELFF
NA	TRBV30	TRBJ2-7	TRBD1	TGTGCCTGGACGGTCGGACAGGGTTACGAGCAGTACTTC	CAWTVGQGYEQYF
NA	TRBV25-1	TRBJ2-1	TRBD2	TGTGCCAGCAGTGCTAGCGGGGGCCCGGGTCGAGAGCAGTTCTTC	CASSASGGPGREQFF
NA	TRBV7-2	TRBJ2-1	NA	TGTGCCAGCAGCTCGAAACAGGGCTCCTACAATGAGCAGTTCTTC	CASSSKQGSYNEQFF
NA	TRBV6-4	TRBJ1-1	TRBD1	TGTGCCAGCAGCCCGACAGGGTTGAACACTGAAGCTTTCTTT	CASSPTGLNTEAFF
NA	TRBV9	TRBJ1-1	TRBD1	TGTGCCAGCAGCGTAGGCGGGACAGGGGGCCCTAACACTGAAGCTTTCTTT	CASSVGGTGGPNTEAFF
NA	TRBV9	TRBJ2-1	NA	TGTGCCAGCAGCGACCTCCTGGCAGCGCCCTTTTATGAGCAGTTCTTC	CASSDLLAAPFYEQFF
NA	TRBV11-3	TRBJ2-7	NA	TGTGCCAGCAGCTTAGAACTTTCCTACGAGCAGTACTTC	CASSLELSYEQYF